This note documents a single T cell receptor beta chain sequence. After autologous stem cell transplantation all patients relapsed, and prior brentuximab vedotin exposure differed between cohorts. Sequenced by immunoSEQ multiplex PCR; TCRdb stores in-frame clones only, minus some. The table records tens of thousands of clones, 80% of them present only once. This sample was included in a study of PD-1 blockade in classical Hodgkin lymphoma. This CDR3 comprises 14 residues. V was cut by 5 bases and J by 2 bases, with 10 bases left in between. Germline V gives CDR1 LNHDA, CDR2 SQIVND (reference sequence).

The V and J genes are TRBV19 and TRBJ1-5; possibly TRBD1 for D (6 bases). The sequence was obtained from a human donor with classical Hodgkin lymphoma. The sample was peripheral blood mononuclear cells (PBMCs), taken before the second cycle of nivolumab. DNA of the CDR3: TGTGCCAGTAGTCAACGGACAGGCAATCAGCCCCAGCATTTT. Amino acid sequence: CASSQRTGNQPQHF.